This TCR beta chain was profiled in a study of T cells in Graves' hyperthyroidism and ophthalmopathy. Study findings and constraints: A model of 13 V-J pairs discriminated ophthalmopathy from stable hyperthyroidism. Blood also contained most expanded thyroid clonotypes above 0.001.

Regions amplified from RNA transcripts were the TCR beta CDR3 regions. The HTBI primer set served for first-round RT-PCR of the TCR CDR3. TCRdb analysed the multiplex PCR reads with MiXCR anew, one entry per CDR3 protein. This sample carries fewer than 350,000 distinct CDR3 sequences, approximately 22% of them seen once, and the ten largest clones take around half. Turning to this clonotype: Its specificity is not known.

This CDR3 has 13 residues. V lost 6 bases and J lost 12, with 15 bases in between. Looked up from germline, CDR1 is ENHRY and CDR2 is SYGVKD. Newly diagnosed patients aged 18 to 65 had hyperthyroidism of under 2 months' duration. PBMCs were derived from 9.5 to 10 ml fresh peripheral blood. The source material was blood. This sequence joins TRBV10-3 and TRBJ1-6, with D maybe TRBD1 (6 bases). The TCR sequence derives from a woman aged 50 to 65 with Graves' hyperthyroidism. The CDR3 region is CAIRTGANGPLHF. The CDR3, as DNA: TGTGCCATCAGGACAGGCGCCAATGGACCCCTCCACTTT.